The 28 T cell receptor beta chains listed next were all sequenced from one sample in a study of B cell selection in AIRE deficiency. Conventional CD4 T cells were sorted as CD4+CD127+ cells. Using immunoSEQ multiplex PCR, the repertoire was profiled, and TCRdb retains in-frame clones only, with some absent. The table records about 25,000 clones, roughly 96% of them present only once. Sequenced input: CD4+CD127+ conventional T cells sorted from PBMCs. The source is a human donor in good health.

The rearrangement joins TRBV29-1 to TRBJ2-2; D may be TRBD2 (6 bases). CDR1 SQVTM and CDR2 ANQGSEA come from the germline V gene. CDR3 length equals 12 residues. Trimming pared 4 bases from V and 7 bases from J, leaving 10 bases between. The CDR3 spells CSVGPAGGELFF. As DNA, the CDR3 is TGCAGCGTTGGGCCAGCGGGCGGGGAGCTGTTTTTT.

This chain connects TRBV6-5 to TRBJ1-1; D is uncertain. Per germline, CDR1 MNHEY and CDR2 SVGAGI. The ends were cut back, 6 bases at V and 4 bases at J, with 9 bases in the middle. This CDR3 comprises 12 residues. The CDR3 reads CASRAGSTEAFF. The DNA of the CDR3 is TGTGCCAGCAGAGCGGGGTCCACTGAAGCTTTCTTT.

CDR3 loop: CANGQDNSPLHF. CDR3 in DNA: TGTGCCAACGGACAGGATAATTCACCCCTCCACTTT. This chain uses TRBV10-3 with TRBJ1-6; 7 bases align to TRBD1. The germline gives CDR1 ENHRY, CDR2 SYGVKD. This CDR3 has 12 residues. The junction had 2 bases not matched to a gene; V was cut back by 10 bases and J by 5 bases.

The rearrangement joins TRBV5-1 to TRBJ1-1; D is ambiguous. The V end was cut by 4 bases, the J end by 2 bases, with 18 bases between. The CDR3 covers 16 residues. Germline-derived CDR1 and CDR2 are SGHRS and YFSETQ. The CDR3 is CASSERVWRLNTEAFF. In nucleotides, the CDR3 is TGCGCCAGCAGCGAAAGGGTATGGCGCCTCAACACTGAAGCTTTCTTT.

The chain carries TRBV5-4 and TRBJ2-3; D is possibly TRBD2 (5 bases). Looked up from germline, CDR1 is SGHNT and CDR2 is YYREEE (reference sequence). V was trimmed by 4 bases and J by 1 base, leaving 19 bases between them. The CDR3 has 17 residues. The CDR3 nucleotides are TGTGCCAGCAGCCCAAGCGGAACTTATTTTGGCACAGATACGCAGTATTTT. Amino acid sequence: CASSPSGTYFGTDTQYF. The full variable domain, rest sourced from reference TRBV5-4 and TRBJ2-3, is ETGVTQSPTHLIKTRGQQVTLRCSSQSGHNTVSWYQQALGQGPQFIFQYYREEENGRGNFPPRFSGLQFPNYSSELNVNALELDDSALYLCASSPSGTYFGTDTQYFGPGTRLTVL.

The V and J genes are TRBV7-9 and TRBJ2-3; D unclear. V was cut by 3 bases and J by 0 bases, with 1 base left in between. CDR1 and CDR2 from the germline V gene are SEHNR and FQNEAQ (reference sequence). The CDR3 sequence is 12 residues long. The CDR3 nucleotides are TGTGCCAGCAGCTTTAGCACAGATACGCAGTATTTT. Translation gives CASSFSTDTQYF. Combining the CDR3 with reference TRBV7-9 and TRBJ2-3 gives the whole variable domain DTGVSQNPRHKITKRGQNVTFRCDPISEHNRLYWYRQTLGQGPEFLTYFQNEAQLEKSRLLSDRFSAERPKGSFSTLEIQRTEQGDSAMYLCASSFSTDTQYFGPGTRLTVL.

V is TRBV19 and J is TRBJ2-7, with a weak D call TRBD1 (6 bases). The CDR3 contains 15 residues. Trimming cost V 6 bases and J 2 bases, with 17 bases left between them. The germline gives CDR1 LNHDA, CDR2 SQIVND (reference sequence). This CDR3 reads CASSLEGQSTYEQYF. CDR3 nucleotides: TGTGCCAGTAGCTTGGAAGGACAGTCGACCTACGAGCAGTACTTC. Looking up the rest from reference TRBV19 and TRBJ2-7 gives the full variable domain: DGGITQSPKYLFRKEGQNVTLSCEQNLNHDAMYWYRQDPGQGLRLIYYSQIVNDFQKGDIAEGYSVSREKKESFPLTVTSAQKNPTAFYLCASSLEGQSTYEQYFGPGTRLTVT.

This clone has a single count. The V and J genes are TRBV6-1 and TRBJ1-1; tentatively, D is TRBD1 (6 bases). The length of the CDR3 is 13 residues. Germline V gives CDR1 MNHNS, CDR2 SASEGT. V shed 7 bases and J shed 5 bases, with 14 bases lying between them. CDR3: CASTMTGDTEAFF. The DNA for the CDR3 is TGTGCCAGCACCATGACAGGTGATACTGAAGCTTTCTTT.

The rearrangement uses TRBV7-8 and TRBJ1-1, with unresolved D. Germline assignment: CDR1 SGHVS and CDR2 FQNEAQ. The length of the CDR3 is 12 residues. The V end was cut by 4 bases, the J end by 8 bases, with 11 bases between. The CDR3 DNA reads TGTGCCAGCAGCTCGGGCCGGACGGAAGCTTTCTTT. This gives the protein CASSSGRTEAFF. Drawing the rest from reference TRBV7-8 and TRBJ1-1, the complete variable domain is GAGVSQSPRYKVAKRGQDVALRCDPISGHVSLFWYQQALGQGPEFLTYFQNEAQLDKSGLPSDRFFAERPEGSVSTLKIQRTQQEDSAVYLCASSSGRTEAFFGQGTRLTVV.

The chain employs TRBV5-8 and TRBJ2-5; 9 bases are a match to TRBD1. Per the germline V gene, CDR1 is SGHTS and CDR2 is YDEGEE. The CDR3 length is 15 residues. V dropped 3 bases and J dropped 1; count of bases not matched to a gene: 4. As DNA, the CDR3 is TGTGCCAGCAGCTCCCGGGACAGGGCCCAAGAGACCCAGTACTTC. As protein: CASSSRDRAQETQYF.

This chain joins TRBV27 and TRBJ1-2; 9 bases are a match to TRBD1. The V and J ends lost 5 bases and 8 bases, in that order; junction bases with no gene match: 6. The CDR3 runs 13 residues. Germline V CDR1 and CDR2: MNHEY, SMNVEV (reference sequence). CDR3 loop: CASSLRTGDGYTF. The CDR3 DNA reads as TGTGCCAGCAGTCTACGGACAGGGGACGGCTACACCTTC.

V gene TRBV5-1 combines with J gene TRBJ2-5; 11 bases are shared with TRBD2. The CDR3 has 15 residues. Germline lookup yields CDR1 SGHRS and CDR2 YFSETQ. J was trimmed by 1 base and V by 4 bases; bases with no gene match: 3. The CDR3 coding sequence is TGCGCCAGCAGCCCCGGGACTAGCGGCCAAGAGACCCAGTACTTC. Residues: CASSPGTSGQETQYF.

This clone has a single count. The CDR3, as DNA: TGTGCCAGCAGTTCATACCCGACAGGTGACAGCAATGAGCAGTTCTTC. Amino acid sequence: CASSSYPTGDSNEQFF. The chain employs TRBV28 and TRBJ2-1; maybe TRBD1 (6 bases). The germline V gene encodes CDR1 MDHEN and CDR2 SYDVKM. V lost 4 bases, J lost 6 bases, and 19 bases lay in between. This CDR3 comprises 16 residues.

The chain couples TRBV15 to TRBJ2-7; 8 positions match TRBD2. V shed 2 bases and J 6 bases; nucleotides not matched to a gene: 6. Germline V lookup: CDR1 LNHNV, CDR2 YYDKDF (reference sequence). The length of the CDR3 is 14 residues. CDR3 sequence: CATSRNPGGTEQYF. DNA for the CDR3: TGTGCCACCAGCAGAAATCCGGGAGGGACCGAGCAGTACTTC.

CDR3 region: CASSYRDGDRDEQFF. CDR3 coding DNA: TGTGCCAGCAGTTACCGGGACGGGGATCGGGATGAGCAGTTCTTC. V and J are TRBV6-5 and TRBJ2-1; D is possibly TRBD1 or TRBD2 (5 bases each). V was pared by 2 bases and J by 8 bases, with 16 bases between. CDR1 and CDR2 from the germline V gene are MNHEY and SVGAGI. This CDR3 is 15 amino acids long.

The CDR3 DNA is TGTGCCAGCACCAAAAGCGGGGCGAAAGCCTATGGCTACACCTTC. It translates to CASTKSGAKAYGYTF. The J gene is TRBJ1-2, the V gene TRBV6-5; D possibly corresponds to TRBD1 (5 bases). Germline-derived CDR1 and CDR2 are MNHEY and SVGAGI. V lost 7 bases, J lost 4 bases, and 19 bases lay in between. There are 15 residues in the CDR3.

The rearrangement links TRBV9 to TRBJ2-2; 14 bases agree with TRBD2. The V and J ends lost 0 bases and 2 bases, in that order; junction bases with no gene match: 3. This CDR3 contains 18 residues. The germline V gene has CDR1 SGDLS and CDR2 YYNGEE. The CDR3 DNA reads TGTGCCAGCAGCGTAGGGACTAGCGGGGGGCGTAACACCGGGGAGCTGTTTTTT. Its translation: CASSVGTSGGRNTGELFF. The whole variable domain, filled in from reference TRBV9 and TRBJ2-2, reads DSGVTQTPKHLITATGQRVTLRCSPRSGDLSVYWYQQSLDQGLQFLIQYYNGEERAKGNILERFSAQQFPDLHSELNLSSLELGDSALYFCASSVGTSGGRNTGELFFGEGSRLTVL.

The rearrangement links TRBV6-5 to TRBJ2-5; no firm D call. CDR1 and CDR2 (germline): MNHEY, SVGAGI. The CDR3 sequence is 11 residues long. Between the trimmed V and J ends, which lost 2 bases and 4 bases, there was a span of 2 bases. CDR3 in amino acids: CASSYPETQYF. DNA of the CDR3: TGTGCCAGCAGTTACCCAGAGACCCAGTACTTC.

CDR3 bases: TGCGCCAGCAACTCGGACAGGGCGAACACCGGGGAGCTGTTTTTT. Translating gives CASNSDRANTGELFF. The chain uses TRBV5-1 and TRBJ2-2; 8 positions agree with TRBD1. CDR1 is SGHRS, CDR2 YFSETQ, per germline. The length of the CDR3 is 15 residues. The V and J ends lost 6 bases and 0 bases, in that order; junction bases with no gene match: 4. Full variable domain (missing parts from reference TRBV5-1 and TRBJ2-2): KAGVTQTPRYLIKTRGQQVTLSCSPISGHRSVSWYQQTPGQGLQFLFEYFSETQRNKGNFPGRFSGRQFSNSRSEMNVSTLELGDSALYLCASNSDRANTGELFFGEGSRLTVL.

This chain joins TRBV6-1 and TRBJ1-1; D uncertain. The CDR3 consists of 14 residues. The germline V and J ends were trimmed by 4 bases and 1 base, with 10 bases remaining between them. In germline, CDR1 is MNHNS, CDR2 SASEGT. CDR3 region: CASSGAAENTEAFF. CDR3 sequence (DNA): TGTGCCAGCAGTGGGGCGGCTGAGAACACTGAAGCTTTCTTT.

For the CDR3, the DNA is TGCGCCAGCAGCCGGGACTCTAGCACAGATACGCAGTATTTT. It yields the protein CASSRDSSTDTQYF. The chain joins TRBV5-1 to TRBJ2-3, with a possible D match to TRBD2 (6 bases). V was pared by 4 bases and J by 0 bases, with 9 bases between. The CDR3 has 14 residues. The V gene's germline CDR1 is SGHRS and CDR2 YFSETQ. Full variable domain (remainder filled in from reference TRBV5-1 and TRBJ2-3): KAGVTQTPRYLIKTRGQQVTLSCSPISGHRSVSWYQQTPGQGLQFLFEYFSETQRNKGNFPGRFSGRQFSNSRSEMNVSTLELGDSALYLCASSRDSSTDTQYFGPGTRLTVL.

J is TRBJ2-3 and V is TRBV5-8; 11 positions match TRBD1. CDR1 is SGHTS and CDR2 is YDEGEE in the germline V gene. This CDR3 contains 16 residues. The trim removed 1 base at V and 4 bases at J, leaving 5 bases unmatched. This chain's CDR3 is CASSLLRTGGADTQYF. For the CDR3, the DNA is TGTGCCAGCAGCTTGTTGCGGACAGGGGGCGCAGATACGCAGTATTTT.

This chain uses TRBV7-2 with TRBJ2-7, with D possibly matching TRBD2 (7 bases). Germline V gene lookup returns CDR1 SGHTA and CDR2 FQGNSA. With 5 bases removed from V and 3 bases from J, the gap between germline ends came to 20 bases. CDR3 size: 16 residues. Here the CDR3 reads CASSLHVGGTNYEQYF. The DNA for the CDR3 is TGTGCCAGCAGCCTCCATGTGGGGGGGACAAACTACGAGCAGTACTTC.

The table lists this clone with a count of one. The CDR3 spells CAISGGARHQNTEAFF. The CDR3 DNA is TGTGCCATCAGTGGGGGGGCGAGACACCAGAACACTGAAGCTTTCTTT. V gene TRBV10-3 combines with J gene TRBJ1-1, with D perhaps matching TRBD1 (6 bases). The CDR3 totals 16 residues. V was trimmed by 4 bases and J by 1 base, leaving 16 bases between them. Germline CDR1 is ENHRY and CDR2 is SYGVKD.

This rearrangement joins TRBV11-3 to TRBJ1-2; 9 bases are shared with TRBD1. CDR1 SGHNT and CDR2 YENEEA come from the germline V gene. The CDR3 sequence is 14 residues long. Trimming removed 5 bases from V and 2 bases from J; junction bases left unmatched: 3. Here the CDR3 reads CASSPGTGNYGYTF. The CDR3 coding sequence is TGTGCCAGCAGCCCCGGGACAGGGAACTATGGCTACACCTTC.

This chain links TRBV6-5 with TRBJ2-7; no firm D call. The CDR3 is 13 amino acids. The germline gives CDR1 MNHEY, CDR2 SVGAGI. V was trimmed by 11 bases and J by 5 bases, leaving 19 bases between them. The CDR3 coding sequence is TGTGCCTCCTTGAGAGGAATCGGCCACGAGCAGTACTTC. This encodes CASLRGIGHEQYF.

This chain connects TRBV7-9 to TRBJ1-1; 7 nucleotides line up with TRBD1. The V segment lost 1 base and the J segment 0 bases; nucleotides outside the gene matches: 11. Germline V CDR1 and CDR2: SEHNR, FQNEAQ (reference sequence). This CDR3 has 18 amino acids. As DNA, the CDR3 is TGTGCCAGCAGCTTAGGGGGCAGGGGGTCTCTAATGAACACTGAAGCTTTCTTT. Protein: CASSLGGRGSLMNTEAFF.

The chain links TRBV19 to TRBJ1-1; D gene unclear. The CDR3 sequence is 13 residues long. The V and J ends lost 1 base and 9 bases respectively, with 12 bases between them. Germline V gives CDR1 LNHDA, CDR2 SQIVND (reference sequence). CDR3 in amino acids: CASSIGYGDKAFF. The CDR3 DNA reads TGTGCCAGTAGTATAGGGTACGGAGATAAAGCTTTCTTT.